What follows is one T cell receptor beta chain and its context. This sample was included in a study of identical twins. TCRdb re-analysed the 5' RACE reads in MiXCR, keeping a single row per CDR3 protein. The data hold hundreds of thousands of distinct CDR3 sequences, with roughly 6.2% observed a single time. Trimming left V 0 bases short and J 7 bases short, with 9 bases between. Germline CDR1 SGHAT, CDR2 FQNNGV. This CDR3 has 13 amino acids. This receptor was obtained from a man younger than 35 in good health. The sequencing input was naive T cells sorted from blood. The chain combines TRBV11-2 with TRBJ1-2; D gene uncertain. The CDR3 nucleotides are TGTGCCAGCAGCTTAGACGGGTGGGGTGGCTACACCTTC. Protein product: CASSLDGWGGYTF.